Listed below are T cell receptor beta chains from one sample, sequenced in a study of T cell responses to AZD1222 COVID-19 vaccine. Clones were sequenced by immunoSEQ multiplex PCR, and TCRdb holds only the in-frame ones, with some missing. In the table there are about 130,000 clones, roughly 90% of which are singletons. Sequencing used peripheral blood, obtained on day 0 of AZD1222 vaccination. Receptors were obtained from an adult in good health. The CDR3 runs from the conserved cysteine through the conserved F or W. D genes are given only for firm matches. Only part of the rows carry a size: once, few, many, or a class if the clone is expanded.

j_call | v_call | clone_size | d_call | cdr3_nt | cdr3_aa
TRBJ1-2 | TRBV6-5 | NA | TRBD1 | TGTGCCAGCAGTCCGGGACAGGCCTATGGCTACACCTTC | CASSPGQAYGYTF
TRBJ2-1 | TRBV5-4 | NA | NA | TGTGCCAGCAGCCCAGGGGGGGCGCAGAATGAGCAGTTCTTC | CASSPGGAQNEQFF
TRBJ1-1 | TRBV7-9 | NA | NA | TGTGCCAGCAGCCCTAGCAGGGGATTGACTGAAGCTTTCTTT | CASSPSRGLTEAFF
TRBJ2-7 | TRBV5-1 | few | TRBD1 | TGCGCCAGCAGCCTCCGTTATACCGGGACAGGGGGCTACGAGCAGTACTTC | CASSLRYTGTGGYEQYF
TRBJ1-5 | TRBV7-2 | NA | NA | TGTGCCAGCAGCCCCGAGCCGACAGGAGGGAGCAATCAGCCCCAGCATTTT | CASSPEPTGGSNQPQHF
TRBJ1-5 | TRBV9 | NA | NA | TGTGCCAGCAGCGTAGACCAGTCGGGTCAGCCCCAGCATTTT | CASSVDQSGQPQHF
TRBJ2-1 | TRBV11-3 | NA | NA | TGTGCCAGCAGCTTAGCACGGGACACGGCTCGGTTCTTC | CASSLARDTARFF
TRBJ2-7 | TRBV2 | NA | NA | TGTGCCAGCGGCTTCCGAGTCTACGAGCAGTACTTC | CASGFRVYEQYF
TRBJ1-6 | TRBV28 | NA | NA | TGTGCCAGCAGTTTATATCCGTCACCCCTCCACTTT | CASSLYPSPLHF
TRBJ1-2 | TRBV4-3 | NA | NA | TGCGCCAGCAGCCAAGATGGGTCTGGTGGCTACACCTTC | CASSQDGSGGYTF
TRBJ1-6 | TRBV6-5 | NA | NA | TGTGCCAGCAGTTACAGGGCCGGGAATTCACCCCTCCACTTT | CASSYRAGNSPLHF
TRBJ1-2 | TRBV28 | NA | NA | TGTGCCAGCAGAGTAGGGCAGAGTTCTAACTATGGCTACACCTTC | CASRVGQSSNYGYTF
TRBJ2-7 | TRBV28 | NA | TRBD1 | TGTGCCAGCAGTTTGGGGACAGGTTACTCCTACGAGCAGTACTTC | CASSLGTGYSYEQYF
TRBJ2-7 | TRBV30 | NA | NA | TGTGCCTGGAGTACCCAATTCTACGAGCAGTACTTC | CAWSTQFYEQYF
TRBJ1-5 | TRBV28 | NA | NA | TGTGCCACCCTAGTTGCGAGGGCTCCCAATCAGCCCCAGCATTTT | CATLVARAPNQPQHF
TRBJ2-1 | TRBV5-6 | NA | TRBD2 | TGTGCCAGCAGCTACTTTAGGAGCGGGGGGGCCTTTGAGCAGTTCTTC | CASSYFRSGGAFEQFF
TRBJ2-2 | TRBV6-5 | NA | TRBD1 | TGTGCCAGCAGCCTGACAGGGGATTTGGCCGGGGAGCTGTTTTTT | CASSLTGDLAGELFF
TRBJ1-2 | TRBV15 | NA | NA | TGTGCCACCAGCAGAGATCAGCTTAACTATGGCTACACCTTC | CATSRDQLNYGYTF
TRBJ2-3 | TRBV9 | NA | TRBD2 | TGTGCCAGCAGCGTTTCACTAGCGGGGCCCACAGATACGCAGTATTTT | CASSVSLAGPTDTQYF
TRBJ1-5 | TRBV5-5 | NA | NA | TGTGCCAGCAGCTTGGAGGGGGGTAGTAGCAATCAGCCCCAGCATTTT | CASSLEGGSSNQPQHF
TRBJ1-4 | TRBV24-1 | NA | NA | TGTGCCACCAGCGAAAAACTGTTTTTT | CATSEKLFF
TRBJ1-1 | TRBV21-1 | NA | NA | TGTGCCAGCAGCTCCCGCGGGATCCACTTGAACACTGAAGCTTTCTTT | CASSSRGIHLNTEAFF
TRBJ2-3 | TRBV10-3 | NA | NA | TGTGCCATCAGTGGGGGAGACTCGAGCACAGATACGCAGTATTTT | CAISGGDSSTDTQYF
TRBJ2-3 | TRBV3-1/TRBV3-2 | once | TRBD2 | TGTGCCAGCAGCCAGCGGGGGGGCACAGATACGCAGTATTTT | CASSQRGGTDTQYF
TRBJ2-2 | TRBV2 | NA | NA | TGTGCCAGCAACGACCAAGGGGACTTCGGGGAGCTGTTTTTT | CASNDQGDFGELFF
TRBJ1-6 | TRBV11-2 | NA | NA | TGTGCCAGCAGCTTAGATCTGGGCTCACCCCTCCACTTT | CASSLDLGSPLHF
TRBJ2-7 | TRBV4-1 | NA | TRBD1 | TGCGCCAGCAGCCTCAGACAGGGGGCTAGGAACGAGCAGTACTTC | CASSLRQGARNEQYF
TRBJ1-1 | TRBV6-6 | once | NA | TGTGCCAGCAGTTCAGACAGTCTCAAAGGGAGGGCTTTCTTT | CASSSDSLKGRAFF
TRBJ1-3 | TRBV28 | NA | NA | TGTGCCAGCACATCCGGGGAACTCTCTGGAAACACCATATATTTT | CASTSGELSGNTIYF
TRBJ2-7 | TRBV6-5 | NA | NA | TGCGCCACAACGGCCGGGACGGGACCGTCGGAGCAGTACTTC | CATTAGTGPSEQYF
TRBJ1-5 | TRBV3-1/TRBV3-2 | NA | NA | TGTGCCAGCAGCCAAGGCGTGATGATTCAGCCCCAGCATTTT | CASSQGVMIQPQHF
TRBJ1-1 | TRBV29-1 | NA | TRBD1 | TGCAGCGTTGAAATCAGGGGGAGAACTGAAGCTTTCTTT | CSVEIRGRTEAFF
TRBJ2-1 | TRBV7-2 | NA | TRBD1 | TGTGCCAGCACACAGGGGCCCCACCCGAACAATGAGCAGTTCTTC | CASTQGPHPNNEQFF
TRBJ1-1 | TRBV14 | NA | NA | TGTGCCAGCAGCCAAGTATCCCCCCTAGAAGCTTTCTTT | CASSQVSPLEAFF
TRBJ2-5 | TRBV24-1 | NA | TRBD1 | TGTGCCACCAGTGATTCGCGGGACAGGGGGCTCCAAGAGACCCAGTACTTC | CATSDSRDRGLQETQYF
TRBJ1-2 | TRBV29-1 | NA | TRBD1 | TGCAGCGCCCTGACCCTCCGGACAGGGGGCAACTATGGCTACACCTTC | CSALTLRTGGNYGYTF
TRBJ1-1 | TRBV7-6 | NA | NA | TGTGCCAGCAGCCCCAGATGGGGGGAGGCTGAAGCTTTCTTT | CASSPRWGEAEAFF
TRBJ2-7 | TRBV30 | NA | NA | TGTGCCTGGAGTGCCGGACAGCGATCGTACTTC | CAWSAGQRSYF
TRBJ1-2 | TRBV29-1 | NA | TRBD1 | TGCAGCGTTGGGGACAGCACTAACTATGGCTACACCTTC | CSVGDSTNYGYTF
TRBJ2-7 | TRBV9 | NA | NA | TGTGCCAGCAGCGTAGATCTCGAGACCTACGAGCAGTACTTC | CASSVDLETYEQYF
TRBJ2-5 | TRBV7-2 | NA | TRBD1 | TGTGCCAGCAGCTCGGACAGGAACCAAGAGACCCAGTACTTC | CASSSDRNQETQYF
TRBJ1-2 | TRBV12-5 | NA | NA | TGTGCTAGTGGGCTGGACAGAGCTAACTATGGCTACACCTTC | CASGLDRANYGYTF
TRBJ2-6 | TRBV5-1 | NA | NA | TGCGCCAGCAGCACAGGGCGCTCTGGGGCCAACGTCCTGACTTTC | CASSTGRSGANVLTF
TRBJ1-2 | TRBV5-4 | NA | NA | TGTGCCACCTCAGGGGCCTCTAACTATGGCTACACCTTC | CATSGASNYGYTF
TRBJ2-2 | TRBV13 | NA | NA | TGTGCCAGCGTTGGCAGTCGTAACACCGGGGAGCTGTTTTTT | CASVGSRNTGELFF
TRBJ1-2 | TRBV28 | NA | NA | TGTGCCAGCAGGCCGCAAGGTAACCTCTATGGCTACACCTTC | CASRPQGNLYGYTF
TRBJ2-1 | TRBV7-8 | NA | NA | TGTGCCAGCAGCTTAGCGGAGACTAGGGTCTACAATGAGCAGTTCTTC | CASSLAETRVYNEQFF
TRBJ2-7 | TRBV12-5 | many | NA | TGTGCTAGTGGTTGGGGGGACAGATCATATCACTCCATTATGTCTACGGTCGAGCAGTACTTC | CASGWGDRSYHSIMSTVEQYF
TRBJ1-2 | TRBV4-3 | NA | TRBD1 | TGCGCCAGCAGCCGGGAGGACAGGGTCAACAACTATGGCTACACCTTC | CASSREDRVNNYGYTF
TRBJ1-5 | TRBV19 | NA | NA | TGTGCCAGTAGTATAGAGGGAACAGGGAAGGGTCAGCCCCAGCATTTT | CASSIEGTGKGQPQHF
TRBJ1-1 | TRBV11-2 | NA | TRBD1 | TGTGCCAGCAGCTTAGGAGACAGGGACACTGAAGCTTTCTTT | CASSLGDRDTEAFF
TRBJ1-1 | TRBV5-1 | NA | NA | TGCGCCAGCAGCGCCTCGGCGATGGTGAACACTGAAGCTTTCTTT | CASSASAMVNTEAFF
TRBJ2-3 | TRBV28 | NA | NA | TGTGCCAGCAGGACTAAGGCGGGGTGGACAGATACGCAGTATTTT | CASRTKAGWTDTQYF
TRBJ1-1 | TRBV28 | NA | NA | TGTGCCAGCAGTTCCCTCGGGTGGGACACTGAAGCTTTCTTT | CASSSLGWDTEAFF
TRBJ2-7 | TRBV7-9 | few | NA | TGTGCCAGCAGCGGACGCTCCTACGAGCAGTACTTC | CASSGRSYEQYF
TRBJ1-2 | TRBV3-1/TRBV3-2 | NA | NA | TGTGCCAGCAGCCAAGAAGGAACAGGGACCATGTACACCTTC | CASSQEGTGTMYTF
TRBJ2-2 | TRBV7-3 | NA | TRBD2 | TGTGCCAGCAGACCCCCGGGGGGTGCGAACTCCGGGGAGCTGTTTTTT | CASRPPGGANSGELFF
TRBJ2-1 | TRBV18 | NA | NA | TGTGCCAGCTCACCAATTGGCAGAACATACAATGAGCAGTTCTTC | CASSPIGRTYNEQFF